The source of this TCR beta chain is a study of T-cell reconstitution after alpha-beta-depleted transplantation in children. Unique molecular identifiers were used in preparing the TCRbeta library. MiXCR, run by TCRdb on the PCR reads, gives a single entry per CDR3 protein. The sample shows 5,000 or so distinct CDR3 sequences, 7.3% of them seen only once. This clonotype is labeled medium-sized. The antigen remains undetermined. This CDR3 contains 16 residues. Between the trimmed V and J ends, which lost 0 bases and 5 bases, there was a span of 14 bases. From germline, CDR1 is SGHRS and CDR2 YFSETQ. Study-level results: After transplant, high TCRbeta diversity at day 60 in some patients arose from surviving recipient T cells and thymic progenitors. Alpha-beta T cells about two months after transplant reportedly derived from several hundred expanded graft clones. Fresh T-cell production supplied most of the T-cell counts and diversity seen one year after transplant.

This specimen consisted of PBMCs, mostly from graft donor cells, obtained 60 days after TCRalphabeta/CD19-depleted stem cell transplant. J is TRBJ2-2 and V is TRBV5-1; no clear D gene. This sequence originates from a boy younger than two who had a stem cell transplant for SCID, so the T cells may come from the graft donor. CDR3 DNA sequence: TGCGCCAGCAGCTTGGAACCCTCATTGGGAACCGGGGAGCTGTTTTTT. Its translation: CASSLEPSLGTGELFF.